The TCR beta chain described here comes from a study of T cells expressing NK-cell markers. Using the 5' RACE reads, TCRdb records one entry per CDR3 protein without DNA. The listing contains about 430,000 distinct CDR3 sequences. Germline lookup yields CDR1 SEHNR and CDR2 FQNEAQ (reference sequence). CDR3 length: 17 amino acids. The sequencing input was blood T cells: a sorted CD56 or NKG2C T cell subset, CD4+ or CD8+ T cells, or bulk PBMC T cells (not recorded which). This sequence joins TRBV7-9 and TRBJ2-3; with no DNA, the TCRdb D assignment of TRBD2 cannot be verified. The clonotype originates from a woman aged 45 to 65 in good health. CDR3 in amino acids: CASSFSEREWGTDTQYF.